This T cell receptor (beta chain) was retrieved from a study of cytomegalovirus exposure and HLA in healthy donors. In the PCR, 60 Vbeta and 13 Jbeta primers were used. The method was immunoSEQ multiplex PCR; TCRdb's version includes in-frame clones alone and lacks a portion of them. The sample shows 90,000 to 140,000 clones, more than 65% of them seen only once. This CDR3 comprises 17 residues. Deletions cut 5 bases from V and 0 bases from J, with 17 bases between. Germline V gene data show CDR1 as SGHNT and CDR2 as YENEEA. Material for sequencing was PBMCs. The chain couples TRBV11-3 to TRBJ2-1; tentatively, D is TRBD1 (6 bases). The receptor comes from a man under 40 in good health and CMV-seronegative. CDR3 sequence (DNA): TGTGCCAGCAGCCCCCGAACAGGGATGAGCTCCTACAATGAGCAGTTCTTC. Its translation: CASSPRTGMSSYNEQFF. Full variable domain (missing parts from reference TRBV11-3 and TRBJ2-1): EAGVVQSPRYKIIEKKQPVAFWCNPISGHNTLYWYLQNLGQGPELLIRYENEEAVDDSQLPKDRFSAERLKGVDSTLKIQPAELGDSAVYLCASSPRTGMSSYNEQFFGPGTRLTVL.